The 31 T cell receptor beta chains in this list originate from one sample, sequenced in a study of OX40 agonist ivuxolimab in advanced cancers. Repertoires were generated with immunoSEQ multiplex PCR, while TCRdb's copy carries only in-frame clones and drops some. This sample has over 60,000 clones, with 75% to 90% found just once. The specimen was CD4+ or CD8+ T cells sorted from blood, collected in a trial of the OX40 agonist ivuxolimab. The receptors derive from an adult with an advanced solid tumor such as melanoma, head and neck, liver or kidney cancer.

V is TRBV5-8 and J is TRBJ1-5; D perhaps matches TRBD1 (6 bases). The V end was cut by 4 bases, the J end by 7 bases, with 18 bases between. Germline loops: CDR1 SGHTS, CDR2 YDEGEE. There are 15 residues in the CDR3. CDR3 coding DNA: TGTGCCAGCAGCGCCAAAAACAGGGTTCGCCAGCCCCAGCATTTT. Translated, it gives CASSAKNRVRQPQHF.

The rearrangement joins TRBV15 to TRBJ1-6, with D tentatively TRBD1 (5 bases). V lost 0 bases and J 9 bases, leaving 21 bases between the germline ends. Germline V gives CDR1 LNHNV, CDR2 YYDKDF (reference sequence). The CDR3 is 18 residues long. CDR3 in amino acids: CATSRDPPGGGWGSPLHF. The CDR3 nucleotides are TGTGCCACCAGCAGAGATCCCCCCGGGGGAGGTTGGGGTTCACCCCTCCACTTT.

The rearrangement uses TRBV5-1 and TRBJ2-2, with 10 bases aligning to TRBD2. The length of the CDR3 is 15 residues. Germline V CDR1 and CDR2: SGHRS, YFSETQ. The junction had 4 bases not matched to a gene; V was cut back by 2 bases and J by 6 bases. CDR3 loop: CASSLAGGPSGELFF. The CDR3 DNA is TGCGCCAGCAGCTTAGCGGGAGGGCCATCCGGGGAGCTGTTTTTT.

The gene calls are TRBV11-3 and TRBJ2-2; 11 nucleotides align to TRBD1. Per germline, CDR1 SGHNT and CDR2 YENEEA. Unmatched junction bases numbered 8, after V lost 4 bases and J lost 1 base. This CDR3 spans 18 amino acids. The CDR3 coding sequence is TGTGCCAGCAGCTCCGGACAGGGGGCTCCCCGGAACACCGGGGAGCTGTTTTTT. The encoded protein is CASSSGQGAPRNTGELFF.

The chain combines TRBV7-9 with TRBJ2-1; TRBD2 agrees at 11 bases. The CDR3 is made up of 14 amino acids. Germline CDR1 is SEHNR and CDR2 is FQNEAQ (reference sequence). Trimming cost V 7 bases and J 12 bases; bases outside gene matches: 11. The CDR3 region has the DNA TGTGCCAGCATCCTTAGCGGGAGGGGCCTTGGGCAGTTCTTC. This codes for CASILSGRGLGQFF.

This chain connects TRBV25-1 to TRBJ1-6; D may be TRBD1 (5 bases). CDR1 MGHDK and CDR2 SYGVNS come from the germline V gene. V lost 5 bases and J 0 bases, leaving 14 bases between the germline ends. This CDR3 is 17 amino acids long. The CDR3 DNA reads TGTGCCAGCAGTCCGGCATACGACAGCTCCTATAATTCACCCCTCCACTTT. Amino acids: CASSPAYDSSYNSPLHF.

This chain joins TRBV19 and TRBJ2-5, with TRBD2 matching 12 bases. J lost 0 bases, V lost 3 bases, and 17 bases had no gene match. Germline CDR1 reads LNHDA; CDR2 reads SQIVND (reference sequence). CDR3 length equals 21 residues. CDR3 residues: CASSIRTTGLAGSHNQETQYF. The CDR3 DNA reads TGTGCCAGTAGTATTCGGACAACCGGACTAGCGGGATCTCACAACCAAGAGACCCAGTACTTC.

The chain links TRBV19 to TRBJ2-7; the D gene is possibly TRBD1 (5 bases). V was clipped by 9 bases and J by 6 bases, with 12 bases between them. Germline CDR1 and CDR2: LNHDA and SQIVND (reference sequence). There are 11 residues in the CDR3. For the CDR3, the DNA is TGTGCCAGCGCTCAGGGTTCCGAGCAGTACTTC. Translated, it gives CASAQGSEQYF.

This clone was found a few times. The chain carries TRBV2 and TRBJ1-2, with 10 bases fitting TRBD1. This CDR3 has 17 residues. V shed 5 bases, J shed 2 bases, and the junction held 11 bases outside the gene matches. Germline V CDR1 and CDR2: SNHLY, FYNNEI. The chain's CDR3 is CASSTGQGYSRNYGYTF. CDR3 nucleotide sequence: TGTGCCAGCAGTACGGGACAGGGGTACTCTCGGAACTATGGCTACACCTTC. The full variable domain, with the rest looked up from reference TRBV2 and TRBJ1-2, is EPEVTQTPSHQVTQMGQEVILRCVPISNHLYFYWYRQILGQKVEFLVSFYNNEISEKSEIFDDQFSVERPDGSNFTLKIRSTKLEDSAMYFCASSTGQGYSRNYGYTFGSGTRLTVV.

V is TRBV5-1 and J is TRBJ2-2; 7 bases are a match to TRBD2. Germline V CDR1 and CDR2: SGHRS, YFSETQ. The CDR3 is 13 residues long. V was clipped by 5 bases and J by 6 bases; unmatched bases: 4. The CDR3 region is CASSVRGAGELFF. CDR3 nucleotide sequence: TGCGCCAGCAGTGTCCGGGGGGCCGGGGAGCTGTTTTTT.

The CDR3 protein is CASTERQGENQPQHF. The CDR3 bases are TGTGCCAGCACCGAACGGCAGGGGGAAAACCAGCCCCAGCATTTT. The chain carries TRBV2 and TRBJ1-5; 7 nucleotides match TRBD1. Germline loops: CDR1 SNHLY, CDR2 FYNNEI. Unmatched junction bases numbered 13, after V lost 7 bases and J lost 7 bases. The CDR3 is 15 residues long.

V and J are TRBV10-3 and TRBJ1-1, with 8 bases aligning to TRBD1. The CDR3 length is 14 residues. In germline, CDR1 is ENHRY, CDR2 SYGVKD. V shed 4 bases, J shed 2 bases, and the junction held 3 bases outside the gene matches. For the CDR3, the DNA is TGTGCCATCAGTGGGGACAGGAGTAACACTGAAGCTTTCTTT. Its protein is CAISGDRSNTEAFF.

The chain joins TRBV19 to TRBJ1-3; a possible D gene is TRBD1 (5 bases). The CDR3 has 15 residues. Trimming left V 5 bases short and J 0 bases short, with 11 bases between. The germline CDR1 and CDR2 sequences are LNHDA and SQIVND (reference sequence). This chain's CDR3 is CASSLGRHSGNTIYF. CDR3 DNA sequence: TGTGCCAGTAGTTTGGGACGGCACTCTGGAAACACCATATATTTT.

The gene calls are TRBV10-1 and TRBJ2-3, with D maybe TRBD2 (6 bases). The germline gives CDR1 WNHNN, CDR2 SYGVQD (reference sequence). CDR3 length: 14 residues. V lost 3 bases and J 5 bases, leaving 12 bases between the germline ends. CDR3 DNA sequence: TGCGCCAGCAGTGACGGGGGATCAAAAGATACGCAGTATTTT. This encodes CASSDGGSKDTQYF.

V gene TRBV21-1 combines with J gene TRBJ1-1. TRBV21-1 is reported as a pseudogene. The CDR3 runs to 15 residues. CDR3 DNA: TGTGCCAGCAGCAAAGCGGTGGGGTTGAACACTGAAGCTTTCTTT. It yields the protein CASSKAVGLNTEAFF.

In DNA form, the CDR3 reads TGTGCCAGCAGCCCGGGACTGTCGGGTCTGTACTTC. This sequence encodes CASSPGLSGLYF. The V and J genes are TRBV11-2 and TRBJ2-7; D is possibly TRBD2 (6 bases). This CDR3 is built from 12 residues. The V and J ends lost 5 bases and 12 bases respectively, with 17 bases between them. Germline loops: CDR1 SGHAT, CDR2 FQNNGV.

The chain has TRBV19 and TRBJ1-2; TRBD1 is a possible D gene (6 bases). V shed 4 bases and J shed 7 bases, with 19 bases lying between them. The CDR3 extends over 15 amino acids. Germline-derived CDR1 and CDR2 are LNHDA and SQIVND (reference sequence). The CDR3, as DNA: TGTGCCAGTAGTAAAACCGGGACACCTATCCGTGGCTACACCTTC. Protein: CASSKTGTPIRGYTF.

This rearrangement joins TRBV9 to TRBJ2-2, with TRBD1 as a possible D gene (6 bases). Trimming removed 4 bases from V and 3 bases from J, with 19 bases in between. CDR1 SGDLS and CDR2 YYNGEE come from the germline V gene. The CDR3 totals 17 residues. The CDR3 is CASSPYSGEWDTGELFF. Here the CDR3 DNA reads TGTGCCAGCAGCCCGTACTCAGGGGAGTGGGACACCGGGGAGCTGTTTTTT.

J is TRBJ1-1 and V is TRBV4-3; 7 bases are a match to TRBD1. The CDR3 is made up of 18 amino acids. The junction had 15 bases not matched to a gene; V was cut back by 4 bases and J by 1 base. Germline CDR1 is LGHNA and CDR2 is YSLEER. The CDR3 sequence is CASSRQILGQVSNTEAFF. The CDR3, as DNA: TGCGCCAGCAGCCGCCAAATCCTAGGACAGGTTTCGAACACTGAAGCTTTCTTT.

The V call is TRBV7-2, the J call TRBJ2-3; D ambiguous. Between the trimmed V and J ends, which lost 1 base and 1 base, there was a span of 6 bases. The germline CDR1 and CDR2 sequences are SGHTA and FQGNSA. The CDR3 loop spans 14 amino acids. The CDR3 coding sequence is TGTGCCAGCAGCTTAGGGCTTCGCACAGATACGCAGTATTTT. Its protein is CASSLGLRTDTQYF.

The chain couples TRBV9 to TRBJ2-2; 9 bases fit TRBD2. Per germline, CDR1 SGDLS and CDR2 YYNGEE. V lost 3 bases and J lost 7; bases outside the gene matches: 7. This CDR3 region has 15 residues. CDR3 sequence reads: CASSATSGFVGELFF. CDR3 coding DNA: TGTGCCAGCAGCGCTACTAGCGGGTTCGTCGGGGAGCTGTTTTTT.

This clone has a single count. The genes are TRBV30 and TRBJ2-7, with D uncertain. Trimming stripped 3 bases from V and 5 bases from J, with 8 bases between. The CDR3 length is 11 residues. CDR1 is GTSNPN and CDR2 is SVGIG in the germline V gene (reference sequence). CDR3 sequence reads: CAWRGRHEQYF. The CDR3 coding sequence is TGTGCCTGGAGAGGACGACACGAGCAGTACTTC.

This clone came up once. The genes are TRBV7-9 and TRBJ2-1; TRBD2 aligns across 10 bases. This CDR3 contains 13 residues. Germline V gene lookup returns CDR1 SEHNR and CDR2 FQNEAQ (reference sequence). Trimming at V came to 8 bases and at J to 10 bases, leaving 8 bases not matched to a gene. The CDR3 nucleotides read TGTGCCAGCGACTCTAGCGGGAGTCAAGAGCAGTTCTTC. Protein sequence: CASDSSGSQEQFF.

The rearrangement uses TRBV6-5 and TRBJ1-1; D might be TRBD1 (6 bases). V was pared by 3 bases and J by 1 base, with 12 bases between. CDR1 and CDR2 (germline): MNHEY, SVGAGI. CDR3 length: 15 amino acids. In DNA, the CDR3 is TGTGCCAGCAGTTATTACAACAGGGCGAACACTGAAGCTTTCTTT. Translated, it gives CASSYYNRANTEAFF.

The V call is TRBV2, the J call TRBJ1-1; no firm D call. CDR1 SNHLY and CDR2 FYNNEI come from the germline V gene. The CDR3 runs to 14 residues. V was trimmed by 2 bases and J by 1 base, leaving 8 bases between them. CDR3 amino acids: CASSELGENTEAFF. DNA for the CDR3: TGTGCCAGCAGTGAACTCGGGGAGAACACTGAAGCTTTCTTT.

J is TRBJ2-3 and V is TRBV9; the match to TRBD2 covers 16 bases. Germline trimming cut 3 bases from V and 7 bases from J; bases unmatched to any gene: 5. This CDR3 region has 16 residues. The V gene's germline CDR1 is SGDLS and CDR2 YYNGEE. The CDR3 nucleotides read TGTGCCAGCAGCGGAGGGACTAGCGGGAGGGGTTATACGCAGTATTTT. This codes for CASSGGTSGRGYTQYF.

This sequence joins TRBV18 and TRBJ1-2; 7 nucleotides agree with TRBD1. Germline trimming cut 1 base from V and 6 bases from J; bases unmatched to any gene: 11. Germline CDR1 is KGHSH and CDR2 is LQKENI. CDR3 length equals 16 residues. CDR3 sequence: CASSPLETGSENGYTF. The CDR3 coding sequence is TGTGCCAGCTCACCACTAGAGACAGGGTCGGAGAATGGCTACACCTTC.

The rearrangement joins TRBV14 to TRBJ2-7, with 8 bases that match TRBD1. The CDR3 totals 13 residues. The V gene's germline CDR1 is SGHDN and CDR2 FVKESK. V was clipped by 4 bases and J by 4 bases; unmatched bases: 3. The CDR3 region is CASSRTGLYEQYF. CDR3 nucleotide sequence: TGTGCCAGCAGCCGGACAGGGTTGTACGAGCAGTACTTC.

The genes are TRBV7-2 and TRBJ2-7; 11 bases match TRBD1. The ends lost 5 bases at V and 3 bases at J; junction bases unmatched: 3. Germline values: CDR1 SGHTA, CDR2 FQGNSA. The CDR3 is made up of 14 amino acids. The CDR3 DNA sequence: TGTGCCAGCAGCCCGGACAGGGGGCGCTACGAGCAGTACTTC. It specifies CASSPDRGRYEQYF.

J is TRBJ2-1 and V is TRBV30; D unresolved. Germline V CDR1 and CDR2: GTSNPN, SVGIG (reference sequence). The V end was cut by 1 base, the J end by 9 bases, with 16 bases between. The CDR3 is made up of 14 amino acids. CDR3 nucleotide sequence: TGTGCCTGGAGTGCTGTAACCGGGTTCGGTGAGCAGTTCTTC. This sequence encodes CAWSAVTGFGEQFF.

This chain connects TRBV5-1 to TRBJ1-4; 8 bases line up with TRBD1. This CDR3 is built from 18 residues. The V gene end was trimmed by 0 bases and the J gene end by 7 bases; junction bases not matched to a gene: 14. CDR1 is SGHRS, CDR2 YFSETQ, per germline. The CDR3: CASSLATSLTGGGEKLFF. DNA of the CDR3: TGCGCCAGCAGCTTGGCTACCTCCCTTACAGGGGGAGGTGAAAAACTGTTTTTT.